This note documents a single T cell receptor (beta chain) sequence. Its target is unknown. TCRdb's table, derived via immunoSEQ multiplex PCR, lists solely in-frame clones and lacks some. The data show about 2.4 million clones, 80% to 95% seen once. V lost 6 bases, J lost 4 bases, and 18 bases lay in between. The V gene's germline CDR1 is MNHEY and CDR2 SVGAGI. This CDR3 is 15 amino acids long. The source of the sample is a study of shared clonotypes between healthy human individuals. Study-wide points: Among non-shared clonotypes, generation probabilities were lower than among those shared by all four donors.

This chain joins TRBV6-5 and TRBJ1-2; the D is unclear. The receptor comes from a man younger than 35 in good health. Some clones in this sample may be carry-over from other donors' samples. Sequences were obtained from naive CD4+ T cells from PBMCs. Indicated subset: CD45RA+ positively selected. As DNA, the CDR3 is TGTGCCAGCAGAGGAAAACAGCCGAACTTCTATGGCTACACCTTC. It encodes CASRGKQPNFYGYTF.